This T cell receptor beta chain was captured by sequencing in a study of PD-1 blockade in classical Hodgkin lymphoma. The time point denotes: cycle 4 day 1 (C4D1), after 6 weeks of nivolumab. Every patient was affected by relapse after autologous stem cell transplantation, while exposure to brentuximab vedotin was not uniform. Assay: immunoSEQ multiplex PCR; the TCRdb copy retains only in-frame clones and omits some. This table holds tens of thousands of clones, approximately 80% found once. This clone was observed a handful of times. Trimming left V 8 bases short and J 8 bases short, with 21 bases between. CDR1 is WNHNN and CDR2 is SYGVQD in the germline V gene (reference sequence). This CDR3 comprises 14 residues.

The sample here was peripheral blood mononuclear cells (PBMCs), taken before the fourth cycle of nivolumab. The J gene is TRBJ1-2, the V gene TRBV10-1; maybe TRBD1 (6 bases). This receptor was obtained from a human donor with classical Hodgkin lymphoma. The CDR3 reads CASSSQGRLYGYTF. CDR3 nucleotides: TGCGCCAGCTCAAGTCAGGGGCGTCTTTACGGCTACACCTTC.